The sample holds one count of the clone carrying this T cell receptor (beta chain). Its specificity is not known. Treatment described: roughly ten-day PBMC culture with coronavirus spike peptide pools or control peptides (ViraFEST assay). Sequence data for DNA of cultured CD4+ T cells were generated by the Oncomine TCR Beta short-read assay. TCRdb re-called the PCR reads through MiXCR, storing one row per CDR3 protein. This table holds over 10,000 distinct CDR3 sequences, 45% to 50% found once. The data stem from a study of vaccination and CD4 T cells after COVID-19. The overall study: Convalescent individuals numbered four females and six males, two being Hispanic. Samples were taken after vaccination, a median of roughly 70 days after dose two, with a range of 14 to 241. Spike peptides, overlapping and drawn from SARS-CoV-2, HCoV-NL63, HCoV-OC43 and HCoV-229E, were used to stimulate cells.

The CDR3 consists of 16 residues. Germline CDR1 reads MNHNS; CDR2 reads SASEGT. V was clipped by 6 bases and J by 7 bases; unmatched bases: 7. Study results and caveats: Convalescent patients had 304 of 307 vaccine-specific clones showing spike mono-reactivity.

The specimen comprised cultured CD4+ T cells from blood, sampled after SARS-CoV-2 vaccination. The rearrangement joins TRBV6-1 to TRBJ2-2, with 14 bases aligning to TRBD2. This TCR was sampled from a human donor with COVID-19. Here the CDR3 DNA reads TGTGCCAGCAGAGTACCGGGACTAGCGGGGGACGGGGAGCTGTTTTTT. Amino acid sequence: CASRVPGLAGDGELFF.